Below, 13 T cell receptor beta chains from the same sample are listed, as sequenced in a study of shared clonotypes between healthy human individuals. CD8 cells classed as naive were CD45RO-negative and positively selected for CCR7, excluding terminally differentiated effector memory CD45RA+ cells. The protocol was immunoSEQ multiplex PCR, while the TCRdb copy is restricted to in-frame clones and leaves out a portion. Of roughly 2.1 million clones listed, approximately 94% are singletons. Specimen: naive CD8+ T cells from PBMCs. Receptors originate from a man between 18 and 35 years old in good health. Some clones in this sample may be carry-over from other donors' samples.

The genes are TRBV25-1 and TRBJ1-1; tentatively, D is TRBD1 (5 bases). The ends were cut back, 8 bases at V and 6 bases at J, with 19 bases in the middle. Looked up from germline, CDR1 is MGHDK and CDR2 is SYGVNS. The CDR3 is 14 amino acids. CDR3 sequence reads: CASHIRWGGSEAFF. Written as DNA, the CDR3 is TGTGCCAGCCATATCCGGTGGGGGGGTTCTGAAGCTTTCTTT.

V gene TRBV27 combines with J gene TRBJ1-1; unclear D gene. The germline V and J ends were trimmed by 5 bases and 12 bases, with 25 bases remaining between them. The germline gives CDR1 MNHEY, CDR2 SMNVEV (reference sequence). The CDR3 consists of 15 residues. The CDR3 sequence: CASSPVALPAPETFF. DNA for the CDR3: TGTGCCAGCAGTCCCGTGGCCCTTCCGGCCCCAGAGACTTTCTTT.

CDR3 loop: CASSPTTGVLSGNTIYF. CDR3 DNA sequence: TGTGCCAGCAGCCCTACCACAGGGGTCCTCTCTGGAAACACCATATATTTT. V usage is TRBV28 and J usage is TRBJ1-3; 7 bases are a match to TRBD1. Germline V gene sequence: CDR1 MDHEN, CDR2 SYDVKM. With V trimmed by 6 bases and J by 0 bases, 11 bases remained unmatched. The CDR3 extends over 17 amino acids. The entire variable domain, with the rest obtained from reference TRBV28 and TRBJ1-3, is as follows: DVKVTQSSRYLVKRTGEKVFLECVQDMDHENMFWYRQDPGLGLRLIYFSYDVKMKEKGDIPEGYSVSREKKERFSLILESASTNQTSMYLCASSPTTGVLSGNTIYFGEGSWLTVV.

Remarks on this clone: Within the sample, other DNA sequences also encode this same CDR3. The V gene is TRBV28, the J gene TRBJ2-7; 8 positions match TRBD2. The J segment lost 0 bases and the V segment lost 2 bases, leaving 3 bases of the junction unmatched. The CDR3 loop spans 15 amino acids. Germline values: CDR1 MDHEN, CDR2 SYDVKM. The CDR3 region is CASSLSGTSSYEQYF. CDR3 DNA sequence: TGTGCCAGCAGTTTAAGCGGGACTAGCTCCTACGAGCAGTACTTC.

In regard to this clone: This sample also contains other DNA sequences that code for the same CDR3. The V gene is TRBV4-3, the J gene TRBJ2-5, with unresolved D. Between the trimmed V and J ends, which lost 0 bases and 5 bases, there was a span of 7 bases. The CDR3 is made up of 13 amino acids. Germline assignment: CDR1 LGHNA and CDR2 YSLEER. The CDR3 nucleotides read TGCGCCAGCAGCCAAGATACGGAGGAGACCCAGTACTTC. It is translated as CASSQDTEETQYF.

This clone appeared a single time. The chain joins TRBV27 to TRBJ2-7, with D unresolved. V was cut by 8 bases and J by 1 base, with 15 bases left in between. The CDR3 extends over 14 amino acids. In germline, CDR1 is MNHEY, CDR2 SMNVEV (reference sequence). CDR3 residues: CASHPTGGSYEQYF. The CDR3 bases are TGTGCCAGCCACCCAACGGGCGGATCCTACGAGCAGTACTTC.

CDR3 sequence (DNA): TGTGCCAGCAGCCCCGGGGCGGGGGGTGGCTACACCTTC. Its translation: CASSPGAGGGYTF. This chain connects TRBV9 to TRBJ1-2; tentatively, D is TRBD1 (5 bases). Trimming removed 4 bases at V and 7 bases at J, with 14 bases between. Per germline, CDR1 SGDLS and CDR2 YYNGEE. This CDR3 region has 13 residues.

This chain connects TRBV9 to TRBJ2-6, with 9 positions matching TRBD1. V shed 6 bases, J shed 3 bases, and the junction held 10 bases outside the gene matches. CDR1 is SGDLS and CDR2 is YYNGEE in the germline V gene. This CDR3 region has 17 residues. This CDR3 reads CASMGQGARGGANVLTF. In DNA, the CDR3 is TGTGCCAGCATGGGACAGGGCGCCCGGGGTGGGGCCAACGTCCTGACTTTC.

The chain combines TRBV28 with TRBJ2-7; 7 bases align to TRBD2. Germline-derived CDR1 and CDR2 are MDHEN and SYDVKM. There are 15 residues in the CDR3. Losses at the gene ends were 5 bases for V and 2 bases for J; bases not matched to a gene: 9. In DNA, the CDR3 is TGTGCCAGCAGTCCCTCTCTAGCGGAGGCCTACGAGCAGTACTTC. It is translated as CASSPSLAEAYEQYF. The whole variable domain, remainder taken from reference TRBV28 and TRBJ2-7, is DVKVTQSSRYLVKRTGEKVFLECVQDMDHENMFWYRQDPGLGLRLIYFSYDVKMKEKGDIPEGYSVSREKKERFSLILESASTNQTSMYLCASSPSLAEAYEQYFGPGTRLTVT.

The CDR3 loop reads CASSHAGGAYTEAFF. The CDR3 coding sequence is TGCGCCAGCAGCCATGCAGGGGGCGCGTACACTGAAGCTTTCTTT. The gene calls are TRBV4-1 and TRBJ1-1; 8 nucleotides line up with TRBD1. The CDR3 has 15 amino acids. Germline lookup yields CDR1 MGHRA and CDR2 YSYEKL. V shed 3 bases and J 3 bases; nucleotides not matched to a gene: 6.

V and J are TRBV6-1 and TRBJ2-7; possible D gene TRBD2, 6 bases. This CDR3 contains 16 residues. V lost 1 base and J 4 bases, leaving 17 bases between the germline ends. Germline loops: CDR1 MNHNS, CDR2 SASEGT. CDR3 bases: TGTGCCAGCAGTGAAGGGTGGGTAGCGGCATCTTACGAGCAGTACTTC. It codes for CASSEGWVAASYEQYF.

The V call is TRBV5-1, the J call TRBJ1-3; D is uncertain. CDR1 and CDR2 (germline): SGHRS, YFSETQ. V lost 4 bases, J lost 0 bases, and 11 bases lay in between. CDR3 length: 15 amino acids. The CDR3, as DNA: TGCGCCAGCAGCCTTGGACCGAACTCTGGAAACACCATATATTTT. Amino acid sequence: CASSLGPNSGNTIYF.

This sequence joins TRBV5-4 and TRBJ2-7, with D perhaps matching TRBD1 (5 bases). CDR1 and CDR2 (germline): SGHNT, YYREEE (reference sequence). The V gene lost 4 bases and the J gene lost 4 bases, with 15 bases spanning the gap. This CDR3 region has 14 residues. CDR3 in DNA: TGTGCCAGCAGCCCCAATGGGGCTTTTTACGAGCAGTACTTC. It yields the protein CASSPNGAFYEQYF.